One T cell receptor (beta chain) is described in this entry. V was shortened by 5 bases and J by 4 bases, with 8 bases between the two germline ends. The CDR3 has 12 amino acids. This entry is derived from a study of blood T cell repertoires in COVID-19. At the level of the study: T cells, B-cell-depleted T cells, or PBMCs supplied cDNA or gDNA.

Libraries were prepared by immunoSEQ multiplex PCR; TCRdb keeps only in-frame clonotypes and omits some of them. The sample has 210,000 or so clones; around 80% are singletons. The receptor comes from a man over 45 who had recovered from COVID-19. Material: peripheral blood. The V gene is TRBV12-3 or TRBV12-4, the J gene TRBJ1-2; D is perhaps TRBD1 (5 bases). The CDR3 DNA reads as TGTGCCAGCAGTACTACAGGCTATGGCTACACCTTC. Protein sequence: CASSTTGYGYTF.